These 3 T cell receptor beta chains were all obtained from the same sample, sequenced in a study of cytomegalovirus exposure and HLA in healthy donors. PCR involved 60 Vbeta and 13 Jbeta primers. This table comes from immunoSEQ multiplex PCR, and its TCRdb copy is limited to in-frame clones, with some not included. The sample has 120,000 or so clones, around 80% seen once. Sequencing input: PBMCs. The source is a man aged 25 to 45 in good health and CMV-seronegative.

CDR3 protein: CAGRREWEDTQYF. CDR3 coding DNA: TGTGCCGGACGAAGGGAGTGGGAAGATACGCAGTATTTT. The chain links TRBV30 to TRBJ2-3, with D possibly matching TRBD2 (5 bases). Per germline, CDR1 GTSNPN and CDR2 SVGIG (reference sequence). This CDR3 has 13 residues. The V end was cut by 8 bases, the J end by 5 bases, with 17 bases between.

The CDR3, as DNA: TGTGCCAGCAGCTCAGGGGCTCACTATGGCTACACCTTC. Protein product: CASSSGAHYGYTF. V usage is TRBV28 and J usage is TRBJ1-2; possible D gene TRBD1, 6 bases. Per germline, CDR1 MDHEN and CDR2 SYDVKM. CDR3 length: 13 residues. V lost 6 bases, J lost 3 bases, and 11 bases lay in between.

The rearrangement joins TRBV28 to TRBJ2-1; D perhaps matches TRBD1 (6 bases). This CDR3 has 15 residues. The V and J ends lost 2 bases and 1 base respectively, with 9 bases between them. Germline loops: CDR1 MDHEN, CDR2 SYDVKM. The CDR3 region is CASSLSQGSYNEQFF. The CDR3, as DNA: TGTGCCAGCAGTTTAAGTCAGGGGTCCTACAATGAGCAGTTCTTC.